Sequencing of this T cell receptor beta chain was carried out in a study of molecular identifiers for immune sequencing clone quantification. Study-level information: Replicates involved a five-way split of RNA from roughly 18,000 or 92,000 naive CD8 cells, with sequencing of four.

The CDR3 contains 17 residues. CDR1 is LGHDT, CDR2 YNNKEL, per germline (reference sequence). Losses at the gene ends were 0 bases for V and 3 bases for J; bases not matched to a gene: 6. General study results and limits: For effector cells, clones above 20 RNA copies held over 99% of molecules; for naive cells, under 1%. Underestimated sizes of highly expanded clones could result from identical TCR molecules that share a barcode.

Methods described previously, with TCR primers listed, were used for bulk TCR libraries. Using its own MiXCR run on the PCR reads, TCRdb lists one record per CDR3 protein. The table has about 63,000 distinct CDR3 sequences, approximately 18% seen once. This clonotype was found a few times. Its target is unknown. This sequence originates from a human donor in good health. Some libraries in this study had Jurkat cell RNA spiked in. The chain recombines TRBV3-1 with TRBJ2-2, with TRBD2 identical over 8 bases. Sequences were obtained from naive CD8+ T cells from blood, with Jurkat cell RNA spiked in. The subset: FACS-sorted CD8+CD4-CCR7+CD45RA+ naive T cells. CDR3 coding DNA: TGTGCCAGCAGCCAAGACCGCGGGACTAGAGACACCGGGGAGCTGTTTTTT. As protein: CASSQDRGTRDTGELFF.